This T cell receptor beta chain was captured by sequencing in a study of CD8 T cells in ankylosing spondylitis. This CDR3 has 15 amino acids. With 3 bases removed from V and 2 bases from J, the gap between germline ends came to 11 bases. The germline gives CDR1 DFQATT, CDR2 SNEGSKA (reference sequence). Comment on this clonotype: Its antigen remains unknown.

Broader study findings: Certain motif variants had earlier appeared in reactive arthritis synovial fluid and blood. Clones linked to disease were reported to show significant enrichment in matched ankylosing spondylitis synovial fluid. A motif in TCR beta, a set of fewer than ten highly homologous variants, appeared characteristic of ankylosing spondylitis blood.

One entry per CDR3 protein, called by TCRdb with MiXCR from the 5' RACE reads. The sample shows 350,000 to 450,000 distinct CDR3 sequences, 25% to 30% of them seen only once. The J gene is TRBJ1-6, the V gene TRBV20-1, with D tentatively TRBD1 (6 bases). Source material: blood, either unsorted or a sorted T cell fraction (not recorded which). The clonotype originates from a male donor with ankylosing spondylitis. The CDR3 region is CSASSGTTYNSPLHF. DNA of the CDR3: TGCAGTGCTAGTTCAGGGACAACCTATAATTCACCCCTCCACTTT.